This TCR beta chain was recovered during a study of CD8+ T cells in alopecia areata. Overall study context: Severity was scored as percentage of affected scalp area in treated patients. Study findings and constraints: A large proportion of expanded lesional clones were detected persisting in scalp and blood during tofacitinib. Lesional scalp, especially alopecia totalis/universalis, showed higher clonality than normal scalp.

As to this clone: Its antigen is still unknown.

After isolation, RNA underwent reverse transcription to generate cDNA as the sequencing template. Using immunoSEQ multiplex PCR, the repertoire was profiled, and TCRdb retains in-frame clones only, with some absent. The sample includes 200,000 to 250,000 clones, about 64% of them seen just once. The treatment was: oral pan-JAK inhibitor, 5-10 mg twice daily. Lesional scalp punch biopsies and peripheral blood came from alopecia areata patients. The clonotype originates from a human donor with alopecia areata. The sample here was CD4+ T cells sorted from blood, taken at week 4, from a patient treated with tofacitinib.

In DNA, the CDR3 is TGTGCCAGCAGTCTAACAGGGGGCGGCTACACCTTC. Translation: CASSLTGGGYTF. The chain carries TRBV27 and TRBJ1-2, with TRBD1 identical over 9 bases. Per the germline V gene, CDR1 is MNHEY and CDR2 is SMNVEV (reference sequence). J gave up 8 bases and V 5 bases, and 3 bases lay outside the gene matches. The CDR3 has 12 residues.